This T cell receptor beta chain came from a study of yellow fever vaccine responses in identical twins. Germline V CDR1 and CDR2: LNHNV, YYDKDF (reference sequence). J was trimmed by 15 bases and V by 1 base; bases with no gene match: 6. This CDR3 region has 12 residues. TCRdb itself ran the RT-PCR reads through MiXCR, one entry per CDR3 protein. This table has 30,000 to 40,000 distinct CDR3 sequences, more than 50% appearing once. The sequenced sample was T cells from blood (PBMCs), unsorted or a sorted subset (not recorded which), obtained before or after yellow fever vaccination (not recorded which). This receptor was taken from a woman between 18 and 29 years old who received the yellow fever vaccine. The chain couples TRBV15 to TRBJ2-1, with TRBD2 matching over 7 bases. The DNA for the CDR3 is TGTGCCACCAGCAGAGGGAGACTAGCTACGTTCTTC. Protein sequence: CATSRGRLATFF.